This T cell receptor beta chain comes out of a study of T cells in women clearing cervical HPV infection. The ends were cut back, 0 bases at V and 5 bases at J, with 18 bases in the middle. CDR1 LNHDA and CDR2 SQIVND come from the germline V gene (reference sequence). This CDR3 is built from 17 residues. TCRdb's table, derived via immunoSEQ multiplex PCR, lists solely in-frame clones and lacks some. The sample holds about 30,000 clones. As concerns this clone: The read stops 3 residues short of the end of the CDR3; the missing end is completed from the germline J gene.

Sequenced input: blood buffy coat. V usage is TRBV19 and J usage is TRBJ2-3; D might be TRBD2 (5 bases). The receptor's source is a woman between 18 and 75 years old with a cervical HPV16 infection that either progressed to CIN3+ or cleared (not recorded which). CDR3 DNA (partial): TGTGCCAGTAGTATAGATCATGCGGGTGCTACGATAGATACG. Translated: CASSIDHAGATIDT. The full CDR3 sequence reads CASSIDHAGATIDTQYF. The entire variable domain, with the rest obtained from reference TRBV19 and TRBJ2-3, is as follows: DGGITQSPKYLFRKEGQNVTLSCEQNLNHDAMYWYRQDPGQGLRLIYYSQIVNDFQKGDIAEGYSVSREKKESFPLTVTSAQKNPTAFYLCASSIDHAGATIDTQYFGPGTRLTVL.